The 19 T cell receptor beta chains listed next were all sequenced from one sample in a study of shared clonotypes between healthy human individuals. The protocol was immunoSEQ multiplex PCR, while the TCRdb copy is restricted to in-frame clones and leaves out a portion. The data show approximately 2.5 million clones, about 92% seen once. The sample was naive CD4+ T cells sorted from blood. The sample's subset: CD45RA+ positively selected. The receptors here all came from a man aged 18 to 30 in good health.

V is TRBV11-2 and J is TRBJ1-1; D unresolved. V was clipped by 3 bases and J by 2 bases, with 7 bases between them. Germline CDR1 and CDR2: SGHAT and FQNNGV. The CDR3 sequence is 13 residues long. The CDR3 region is CASSFSPNTEAFF. The CDR3 nucleotides are TGTGCCAGCAGCTTTTCCCCAAACACTGAAGCTTTCTTT.

This clone showed up just once. CDR3 nucleotides: TGTGCCACCAGCCCTGGCCGACAGGGGCGGACCGGGGAGCTGTTTTTT. It yields the protein CATSPGRQGRTGELFF. The chain recombines TRBV15 with TRBJ2-2; 8 positions match TRBD1. The ends lost 5 bases at V and 5 bases at J; junction bases unmatched: 10. CDR3 length equals 16 residues. The V gene's germline CDR1 is LNHNV and CDR2 YYDKDF (reference sequence).

This rearrangement joins TRBV5-4 to TRBJ1-2, with 7 nucleotides matching TRBD1. J lost 2 bases, V lost 1 base, and 2 bases had no gene match. The V gene's germline CDR1 is SGHNT and CDR2 YYREEE (reference sequence). The CDR3 sequence is 14 residues long. The CDR3 coding sequence is TGTGCCAGCAGCTTGCAGGACAGGAACTATGGCTACACCTTC. Protein: CASSLQDRNYGYTF.

This rearrangement joins TRBV7-9 to TRBJ2-5, with D perhaps matching TRBD2 (5 bases). CDR1 SEHNR and CDR2 FQNEAQ come from the germline V gene (reference sequence). V was pared by 5 bases and J by 5 bases, with 21 bases between. This CDR3 spans 16 amino acids. The CDR3 DNA reads as TGTGCCAGCAGCCTAAGAACTCGGGATTTCGGTGAGACCCAGTACTTC. Protein: CASSLRTRDFGETQYF.

The chain links TRBV29-1 to TRBJ2-5, with D maybe TRBD2 (5 bases). Germline V lookup: CDR1 SQVTM, CDR2 ANQGSEA. CDR3 length: 13 residues. The germline V and J ends were trimmed by 6 bases and 5 bases, with 16 bases remaining between them. The CDR3 bases are TGCAGCGTCTCTCTGGGCGGCGGGGAGACCCAGTACTTC. As protein: CSVSLGGGETQYF.

The chain links TRBV6-6 to TRBJ2-7; D perhaps matches TRBD1 (5 bases). Germline CDR1 MNHNY, CDR2 SVGAGI (reference sequence). The CDR3 is 14 residues long. Trimming pared 2 bases from V and 2 bases from J, leaving 10 bases between. CDR3: CASSYQKGTYEQYF. The CDR3 region has the DNA TGTGCCAGCAGTTACCAGAAGGGGACCTACGAGCAGTACTTC.

This clone came up once. The V and J genes are TRBV10-2 and TRBJ1-2, with 9 positions matching TRBD1. Trimming took 5 bases from V and 1 from J; bases not matched to a gene: 2. The CDR3 contains 14 residues. In germline, CDR1 is WSHSY, CDR2 SAAADI. The CDR3 reads CASSPGQGNYGYTF. For the CDR3, the DNA is TGCGCCAGCAGTCCGGGACAGGGTAACTATGGCTACACCTTC.

The gene calls are TRBV18 and TRBJ2-6, with 7 bases identical to TRBD1. V was clipped by 2 bases and J by 0 bases; unmatched bases: 7. Germline V gene data show CDR1 as KGHSH and CDR2 as LQKENI. CDR3 length: 18 amino acids. CDR3 sequence reads: CASSPSTGQLSGANVLTF. CDR3 sequence (DNA): TGTGCCAGCTCACCATCGACAGGGCAGCTCTCTGGGGCCAACGTCCTGACTTTC.

This clone was seen only once. The CDR3 nucleotides read TGTGCCAGCAATGGGGCGCAGGTAGATACGCAGTATTTT. Residues: CASNGAQVDTQYF. This rearrangement joins TRBV6-1 to TRBJ2-3; possible D gene TRBD1, 5 bases. Germline CDR1 reads MNHNS; CDR2 reads SASEGT. The CDR3 is 13 residues long. V lost 7 bases, J lost 5 bases, and 13 bases lay in between.

This chain joins TRBV6-6 and TRBJ1-2; a possible D gene is TRBD1 (6 bases). Germline V lookup: CDR1 MNHNY, CDR2 SVGAGI (reference sequence). V lost 4 bases and J lost 7, with 16 bases in between. CDR3 length equals 14 residues. The CDR3 DNA reads TGTGCCAGCAGTTTTACCGGGGGCCGGGGTGGCTACACCTTC. Amino acids: CASSFTGGRGGYTF.

Concerning this clone: In the same sample, other DNA sequences code for this CDR3. This chain links TRBV18 with TRBJ2-2; D unclear. The CDR3 consists of 14 residues. Trimming stripped 3 bases from V and 1 base from J, with 6 bases between. Per the germline V gene, CDR1 is KGHSH and CDR2 is LQKENI. The CDR3 DNA reads as TGTGCCAGCTCACCCCCAGGGAACACCGGGGAGCTGTTTTTT. It is translated as CASSPPGNTGELFF.

The chain has TRBV5-4 and TRBJ1-2, with no clear D. Between the trimmed V and J ends, which lost 4 bases and 3 bases, there was a span of 10 bases. This CDR3 is 13 amino acids long. Germline V CDR1 and CDR2: SGHNT, YYREEE (reference sequence). CDR3: CASSDVAHYGYTF. In nucleotides, the CDR3 is TGTGCCAGCAGCGATGTCGCCCACTATGGCTACACCTTC.

V and J are TRBV19 and TRBJ1-1; D unclear. There are 12 residues in the CDR3. V shed 7 bases and J shed 11 bases, with 17 bases lying between them. Looked up from germline, CDR1 is LNHDA and CDR2 is SQIVND (reference sequence). The CDR3 sequence: CASTFNLRRAFF. The CDR3 DNA follows: TGTGCCAGTACTTTCAATCTCAGGAGGGCTTTCTTT.

This CDR3 is CASSGVNNQPQHF. In nucleotides, the CDR3 is TGTGCCAGCAGTGGGGTCAACAATCAGCCCCAGCATTTT. V and J are TRBV2 and TRBJ1-5; D not certain. V was shortened by 4 bases and J by 3 bases, with 7 bases between the two germline ends. CDR3 length equals 13 residues. Looked up from germline, CDR1 is SNHLY and CDR2 is FYNNEI.

The CDR3: CASSGTGGPDTQYF. CDR3 DNA: TGTGCCAGCAGCGGGACAGGGGGACCAGATACGCAGTATTTT. J is TRBJ2-3 and V is TRBV2; TRBD1 matches at 11 bases. Losses at the gene ends were 6 bases for V and 4 bases for J; bases not matched to a gene: 3. CDR1 SNHLY and CDR2 FYNNEI come from the germline V gene. This CDR3 has 14 residues.

A word on this clone: Other DNA sequences from this sample encode an identical CDR3 as well. The chain joins TRBV10-1 to TRBJ2-2; D remains ambiguous. This CDR3 contains 12 residues. Trimming shortened V by 3 bases and J by 5 bases, and 4 bases separated the two germline ends. Germline CDR1 reads WNHNN; CDR2 reads SYGVQD (reference sequence). The DNA of the CDR3 is TGCGCCAGCAGTGACAGGACCGGGGAGCTGTTTTTT. Its protein is CASSDRTGELFF.

The chain couples TRBV10-1 to TRBJ1-5; no definite D call. The CDR3 is made up of 11 amino acids. Trimming removed 10 bases from V and 6 bases from J, with 10 bases in between. Looked up from germline, CDR1 is WNHNN and CDR2 is SYGVQD (reference sequence). CDR3 protein: CATRRFQPQHF. CDR3 DNA sequence: TGCGCCACCCGAAGGTTTCAGCCCCAGCATTTT.

The chain links TRBV7-2 to TRBJ2-4; a possible D gene is TRBD1 (6 bases). V was trimmed by 1 base and J by 8 bases, leaving 9 bases between them. Per the germline V gene, CDR1 is SGHTA and CDR2 is FQGNSA. The CDR3 has 13 residues. The CDR3 loop reads CASSLEQGYIQYF. The CDR3 region has the DNA TGTGCCAGCAGCTTAGAACAGGGTTACATTCAGTACTTC.

The chain uses TRBV4-2 and TRBJ2-3; a weak D match, TRBD2 (5 bases). Germline V lookup: CDR1 LGHNA, CDR2 YNFKEQ. V was pared by 4 bases and J by 1 base, with 9 bases between. The CDR3 is made up of 14 amino acids. CDR3 region: CASSRLSGTDTQYF. The CDR3, as DNA: TGTGCCAGCAGCCGCCTTAGCGGCACAGATACGCAGTATTTT.